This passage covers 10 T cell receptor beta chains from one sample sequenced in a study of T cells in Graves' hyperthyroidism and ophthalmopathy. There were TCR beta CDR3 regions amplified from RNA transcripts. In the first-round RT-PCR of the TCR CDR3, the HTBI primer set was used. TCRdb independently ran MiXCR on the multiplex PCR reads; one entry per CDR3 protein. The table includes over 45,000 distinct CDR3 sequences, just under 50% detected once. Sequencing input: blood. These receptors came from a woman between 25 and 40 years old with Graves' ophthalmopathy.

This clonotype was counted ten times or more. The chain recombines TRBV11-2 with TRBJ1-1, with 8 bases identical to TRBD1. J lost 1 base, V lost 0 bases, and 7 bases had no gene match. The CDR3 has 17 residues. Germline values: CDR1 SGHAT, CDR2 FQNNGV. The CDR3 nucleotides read TGTGCCAGCAGCTTAGATGTACACGACAGGGGGAACACTGAAGCTTTCTTT. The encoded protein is CASSLDVHDRGNTEAFF.

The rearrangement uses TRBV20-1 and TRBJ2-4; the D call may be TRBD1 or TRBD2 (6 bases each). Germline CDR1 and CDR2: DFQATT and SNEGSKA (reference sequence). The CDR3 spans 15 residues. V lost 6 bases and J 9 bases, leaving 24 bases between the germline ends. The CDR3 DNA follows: TGCAGTGCGCGCCGCCCGACTAGAGGGGGGCTCATTCAGTACTTC. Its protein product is CSARRPTRGGLIQYF.

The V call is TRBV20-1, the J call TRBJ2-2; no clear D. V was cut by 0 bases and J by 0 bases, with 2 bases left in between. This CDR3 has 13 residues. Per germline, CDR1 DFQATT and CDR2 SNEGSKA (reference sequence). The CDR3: CSARDPNTGELFF. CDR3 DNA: TGCAGTGCTAGAGATCCGAACACCGGGGAGCTGTTTTTT.

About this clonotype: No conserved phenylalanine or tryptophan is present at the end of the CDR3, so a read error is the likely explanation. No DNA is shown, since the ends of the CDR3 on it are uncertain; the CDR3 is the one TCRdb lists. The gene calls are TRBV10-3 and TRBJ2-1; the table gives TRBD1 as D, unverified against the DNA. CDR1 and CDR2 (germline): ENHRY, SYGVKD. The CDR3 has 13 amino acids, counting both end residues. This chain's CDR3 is CAIRTGTDNERFY.

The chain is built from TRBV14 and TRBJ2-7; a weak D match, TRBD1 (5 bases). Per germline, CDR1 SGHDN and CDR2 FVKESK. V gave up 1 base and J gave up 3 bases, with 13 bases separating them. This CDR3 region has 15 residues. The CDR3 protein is CASSQGAGLVYEQYF. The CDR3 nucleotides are TGTGCCAGCAGCCAAGGAGCAGGGTTAGTCTACGAGCAGTACTTC.

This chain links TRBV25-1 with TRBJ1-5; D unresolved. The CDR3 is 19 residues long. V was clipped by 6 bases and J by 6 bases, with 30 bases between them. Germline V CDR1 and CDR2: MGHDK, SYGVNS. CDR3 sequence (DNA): TGTGCCAGCAGACCCCCCCCGGCAGCAGGATTACGGCGACCTCAGCCCCAGCATTTT. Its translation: CASRPPPAAGLRRPQPQHF.

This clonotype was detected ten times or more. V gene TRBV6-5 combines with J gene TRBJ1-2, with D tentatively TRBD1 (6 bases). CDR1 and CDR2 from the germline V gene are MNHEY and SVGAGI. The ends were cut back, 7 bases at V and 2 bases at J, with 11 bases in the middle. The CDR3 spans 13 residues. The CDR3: CASKGGTNYGYTF. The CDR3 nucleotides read TGTGCCAGCAAAGGGGGGACCAACTATGGCTACACCTTC.

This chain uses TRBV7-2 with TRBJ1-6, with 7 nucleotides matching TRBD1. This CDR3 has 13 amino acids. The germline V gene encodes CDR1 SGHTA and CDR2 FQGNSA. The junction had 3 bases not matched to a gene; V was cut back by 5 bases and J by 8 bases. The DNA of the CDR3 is TGTGCCAGCAGCAAAGACAGGGATTCACCCCTCCACTTT. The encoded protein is CASSKDRDSPLHF.

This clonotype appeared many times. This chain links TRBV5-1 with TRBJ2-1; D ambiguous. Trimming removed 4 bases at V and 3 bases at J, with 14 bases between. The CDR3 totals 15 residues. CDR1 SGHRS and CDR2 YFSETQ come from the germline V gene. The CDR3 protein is CASSPGRVSYNEQFF. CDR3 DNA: TGCGCCAGCAGCCCGGGCCGGGTCAGCTACAATGAGCAGTTCTTC. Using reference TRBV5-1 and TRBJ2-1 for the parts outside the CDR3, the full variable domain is KAGVTQTPRYLIKTRGQQVTLSCSPISGHRSVSWYQQTPGQGLQFLFEYFSETQRNKGNFPGRFSGRQFSNSRSEMNVSTLELGDSALYLCASSPGRVSYNEQFFGPGTRLTVL.

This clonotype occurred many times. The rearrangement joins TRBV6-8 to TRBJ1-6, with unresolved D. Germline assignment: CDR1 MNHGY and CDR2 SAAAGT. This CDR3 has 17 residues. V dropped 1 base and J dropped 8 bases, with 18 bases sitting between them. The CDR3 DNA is TGTGCCAGCAGTTACTTTGGGATAGACACGCTGTATTCACCCCTCCACTTT. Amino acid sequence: CASSYFGIDTLYSPLHF.